This TCR beta chain was identified during a study of T cells in Graves' hyperthyroidism and ophthalmopathy. Study-wide results and caveats: Most clonotypes expanded in thyroid above 0.001 were likewise present in blood.

RNA transcripts provided the source from which TCR beta CDR3 regions were amplified. TCR CDR3 underwent first-round RT-PCR with the HTBI primer set. One entry per CDR3 protein results from TCRdb running MiXCR on the multiplex PCR reads. The sample yields about 400,000 distinct CDR3 sequences, roughly 14% seen once. Trimming took 2 bases from V and 1 from J, leaving 3 bases between them. The CDR3 is 13 amino acids. Germline lookup yields CDR1 SGHRS and CDR2 YFSETQ. Disease duration was under 3 months in the ophthalmopathy patients, who also had a Clinical Activity Score of at least 3 and a NOSPECS grade of at least 4. Patients were excluded because of uncontrolled infection, other autoimmune disease, pregnancy or lactation. Comments on this clonotype: Antigen: not known.

The J gene is TRBJ2-2, the V gene TRBV5-1; D not certain. Sequencing was performed on blood. The sequence was obtained from a man aged 18 to 29 with Graves' ophthalmopathy. For the CDR3, the DNA is TGCGCCAGCAGCTTATGGAACACCGGGGAGCTGTTTTTT. The encoded protein is CASSLWNTGELFF.